The next 11 T cell receptor beta chains were all read from a single sample in a study of shared clonotypes between healthy human individuals. CD8 cells classed as naive were CD45RO-negative and positively selected for CCR7, excluding terminally differentiated effector memory CD45RA+ cells. The assay was immunoSEQ multiplex PCR, and TCRdb's table has in-frame clones only and misses some. The top ten hold 0.11% of the sample, which has 550,000 to 750,000 clones, less than 97% seen once. The sample consisted of naive CD8+ T cells sorted from blood. All receptors derive from a woman younger than 45 in good health.

This clone appeared once. This rearrangement joins TRBV27 to TRBJ2-7, with D perhaps matching TRBD2 (6 bases). The CDR3 sequence is 14 residues long. Germline assignment: CDR1 MNHEY and CDR2 SMNVEV (reference sequence). Deletions cut 6 bases from V and 2 bases from J, with 14 bases between. In DNA, the CDR3 is TGTGCCAGCAGCTTGGGGGGACTCCCCTACGAGCAGTACTTC. Amino acid sequence: CASSLGGLPYEQYF.

The rearrangement uses TRBV5-6 and TRBJ1-3, with TRBD1 matching over 7 bases. Losses at the gene ends were 0 bases for V and 5 bases for J; bases not matched to a gene: 2. The V gene's germline CDR1 is SGHDT and CDR2 YYEEEE. There are 14 residues in the CDR3. The CDR3 DNA reads as TGTGCCAGCAGCTTGGGACAGGGTCGAAACACCATATATTTT. As protein: CASSLGQGRNTIYF.

This clone was detected once. This chain uses TRBV27 with TRBJ2-1; 8 bases fit TRBD1. The trim removed 5 bases at V and 8 bases at J, leaving 8 bases unmatched. The germline CDR1 and CDR2 sequences are MNHEY and SMNVEV (reference sequence). The CDR3 spans 14 residues. CDR3 sequence: CASSRGQGGHEQFF. The CDR3 nucleotides read TGTGCCAGCAGTCGAGGACAGGGTGGTCATGAGCAGTTCTTC.

The rearrangement joins TRBV5-6 to TRBJ1-2; possibly TRBD1 for D (5 bases). Germline CDR1 SGHDT, CDR2 YYEEEE. V lost 1 base, J lost 8 bases, and 21 bases lay in between. This CDR3 is 16 amino acids long. The CDR3 loop is CASSLRGSQAVQGYTF. The CDR3 DNA reads TGTGCCAGCAGCTTGCGGGGCAGCCAGGCGGTTCAGGGCTACACCTTC.

The chain employs TRBV14 and TRBJ2-7, with 7 bases lining up with TRBD2. The V gene's germline CDR1 is SGHDN and CDR2 FVKESK. The CDR3 is 18 residues long. V shed 0 bases and J 3 bases; nucleotides not matched to a gene: 14. The CDR3 DNA sequence: TGTGCCAGCAGCCAAGATCCCAGCGGGGTTAACCCGAACTACGAGCAGTACTTC. This translates into CASSQDPSGVNPNYEQYF.

This chain links TRBV27 with TRBJ1-1, with TRBD1 identical over 9 bases. CDR1 and CDR2 from the germline V gene are MNHEY and SMNVEV (reference sequence). V was clipped by 1 base and J by 0 bases; unmatched bases: 3. The CDR3 consists of 16 residues. The chain's CDR3 is CASSLYGTGLNTEAFF. In DNA, the CDR3 is TGTGCCAGCAGTTTATACGGGACAGGGCTGAACACTGAAGCTTTCTTT.

The chain has TRBV2 and TRBJ1-1, with 8 bases lining up with TRBD1. The ends lost 6 bases at V and 1 base at J; junction bases unmatched: 4. The germline V gene has CDR1 SNHLY and CDR2 FYNNEI. The CDR3 runs 14 residues. The CDR3 here is CASRRTGSNTEAFF. In DNA, the CDR3 is TGTGCCAGCAGGAGGACAGGGTCGAACACTGAAGCTTTCTTT.

This chain joins TRBV11-2 and TRBJ1-2; no clear D. This CDR3 is 16 amino acids long. V dropped 1 base and J dropped 3 bases, with 15 bases sitting between them. Germline lookup yields CDR1 SGHAT and CDR2 FQNNGV. CDR3 loop: CASSLVPQPADYGYTF. The CDR3 nucleotides are TGTGCCAGCAGCTTAGTCCCCCAACCTGCGGACTATGGCTACACCTTC. Drawing the rest from reference TRBV11-2 and TRBJ1-2, the complete variable domain is EAGVAQSPRYKIIEKRQSVAFWCNPISGHATLYWYQQILGQGPKLLIQFQNNGVVDDSQLPKDRFSAERLKGVDSTLKIQPAKLEDSAVYLCASSLVPQPADYGYTFGSGTRLTVV.

The chain combines TRBV11-2 with TRBJ1-6, with D hard to call. V lost 6 bases and J 7 bases, leaving 16 bases between the germline ends. The CDR3 covers 15 residues. Germline loops: CDR1 SGHAT, CDR2 FQNNGV. The CDR3 loop is CASRSLNYGNSPLHF. The CDR3 DNA is TGTGCCAGCAGGAGTCTAAATTACGGGAATTCACCCCTCCACTTT.

This rearrangement joins TRBV9 to TRBJ2-1, with D tentatively TRBD1 or TRBD2 (6 bases each). V was clipped by 3 bases and J by 9 bases, with 7 bases between them. Germline CDR1 reads SGDLS; CDR2 reads YYNGEE. The CDR3 is made up of 11 amino acids. In nucleotides, the CDR3 is TGTGCCAGCAGCGAGGGGGGTGAGCAGTTCTTC. Protein: CASSEGGEQFF.

The rearrangement uses TRBV11-2 and TRBJ2-1; TRBD1 is a possible D gene (6 bases). This CDR3 spans 19 amino acids. CDR1 is SGHAT and CDR2 is FQNNGV in the germline V gene. Trimming shortened V by 2 bases and J by 7 bases, and 27 bases separated the two germline ends. CDR3 residues: CASSLYQASWGTKTNEQFF. CDR3 DNA sequence: TGTGCCAGCAGCTTATACCAGGCCTCCTGGGGGACAAAAACGAATGAGCAGTTCTTC.